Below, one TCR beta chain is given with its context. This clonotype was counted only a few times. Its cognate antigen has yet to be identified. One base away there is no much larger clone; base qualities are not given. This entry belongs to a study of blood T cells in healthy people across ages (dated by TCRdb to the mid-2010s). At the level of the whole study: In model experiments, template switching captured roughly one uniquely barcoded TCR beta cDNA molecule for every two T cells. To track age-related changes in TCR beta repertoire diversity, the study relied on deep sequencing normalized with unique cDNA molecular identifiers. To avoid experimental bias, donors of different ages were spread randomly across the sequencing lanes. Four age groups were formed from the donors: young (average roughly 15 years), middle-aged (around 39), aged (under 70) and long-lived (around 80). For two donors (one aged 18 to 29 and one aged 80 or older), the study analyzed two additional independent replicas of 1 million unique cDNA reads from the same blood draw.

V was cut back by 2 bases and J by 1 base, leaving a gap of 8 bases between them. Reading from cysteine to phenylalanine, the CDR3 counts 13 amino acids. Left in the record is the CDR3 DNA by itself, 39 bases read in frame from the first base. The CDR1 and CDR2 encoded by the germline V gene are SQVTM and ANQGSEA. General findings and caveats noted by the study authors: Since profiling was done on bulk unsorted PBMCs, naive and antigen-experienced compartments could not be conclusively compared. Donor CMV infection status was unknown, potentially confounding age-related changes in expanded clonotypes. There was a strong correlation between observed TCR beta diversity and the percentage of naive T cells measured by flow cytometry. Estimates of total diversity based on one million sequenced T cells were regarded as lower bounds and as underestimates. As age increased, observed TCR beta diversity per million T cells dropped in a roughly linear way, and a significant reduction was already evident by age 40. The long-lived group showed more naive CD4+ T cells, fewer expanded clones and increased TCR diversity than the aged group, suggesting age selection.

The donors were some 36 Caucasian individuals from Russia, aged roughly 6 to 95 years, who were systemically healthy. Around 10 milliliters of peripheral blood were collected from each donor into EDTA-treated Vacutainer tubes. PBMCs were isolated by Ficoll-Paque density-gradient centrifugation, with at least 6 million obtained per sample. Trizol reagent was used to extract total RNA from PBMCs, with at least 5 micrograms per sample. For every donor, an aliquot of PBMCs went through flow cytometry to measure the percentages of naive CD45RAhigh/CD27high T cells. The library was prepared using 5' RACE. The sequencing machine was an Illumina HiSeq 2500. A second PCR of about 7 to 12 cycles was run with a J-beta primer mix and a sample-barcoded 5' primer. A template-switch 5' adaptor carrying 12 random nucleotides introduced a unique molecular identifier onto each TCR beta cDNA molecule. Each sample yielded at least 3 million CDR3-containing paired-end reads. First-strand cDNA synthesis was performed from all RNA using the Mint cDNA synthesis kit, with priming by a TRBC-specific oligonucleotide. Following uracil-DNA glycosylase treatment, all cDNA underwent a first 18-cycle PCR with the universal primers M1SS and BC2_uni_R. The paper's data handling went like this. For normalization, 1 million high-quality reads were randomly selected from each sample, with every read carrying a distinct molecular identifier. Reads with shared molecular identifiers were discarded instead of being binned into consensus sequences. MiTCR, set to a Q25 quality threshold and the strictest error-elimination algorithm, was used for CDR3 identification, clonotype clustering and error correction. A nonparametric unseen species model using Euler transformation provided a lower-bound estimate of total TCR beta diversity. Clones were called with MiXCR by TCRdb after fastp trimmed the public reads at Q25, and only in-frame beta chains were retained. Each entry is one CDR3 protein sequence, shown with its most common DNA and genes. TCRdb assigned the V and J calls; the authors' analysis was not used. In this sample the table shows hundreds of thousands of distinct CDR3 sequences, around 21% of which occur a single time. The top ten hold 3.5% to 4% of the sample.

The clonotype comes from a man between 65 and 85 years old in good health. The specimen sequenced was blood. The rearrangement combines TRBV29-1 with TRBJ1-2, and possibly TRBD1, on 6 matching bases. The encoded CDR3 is CSVEKDSNYGYTF. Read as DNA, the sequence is TGCAGCGTTGAAAAGGACAGTAACTATGGCTACACCTTC.